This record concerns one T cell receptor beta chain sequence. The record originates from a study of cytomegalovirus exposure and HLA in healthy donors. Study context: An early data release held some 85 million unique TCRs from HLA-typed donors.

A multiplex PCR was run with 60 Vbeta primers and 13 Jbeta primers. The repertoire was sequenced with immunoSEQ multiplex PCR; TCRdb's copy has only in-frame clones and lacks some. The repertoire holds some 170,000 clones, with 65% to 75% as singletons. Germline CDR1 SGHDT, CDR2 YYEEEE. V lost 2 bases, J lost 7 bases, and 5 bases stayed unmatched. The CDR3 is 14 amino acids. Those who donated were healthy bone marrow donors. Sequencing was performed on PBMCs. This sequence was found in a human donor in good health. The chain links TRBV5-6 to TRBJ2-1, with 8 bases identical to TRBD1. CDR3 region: CASSFLRGRNEQFF. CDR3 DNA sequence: TGTGCCAGCAGCTTCCTCAGGGGGCGGAATGAGCAGTTCTTC.